The source of this T cell receptor beta chain is a study of identifying expanded T cells in peripheral blood. Whole-study results and caveats: Across healthy donors, higher total template counts meant significantly greater approximately two-week count variance. About 1.2 clones differed between technical replicates, versus approximately 16 and 19 over time.

During the collection period, no donor immune events like infections were recorded. The table came from immunoSEQ multiplex PCR; TCRdb's copy has only in-frame clones and leaves some out. The sample carries 90,000 to 120,000 clones, around 89% recorded once. Concerning this clone itself: No antigen is known for it.

Losses at the gene ends were 1 base for V and 3 bases for J; bases not matched to a gene: 3. The germline V gene has CDR1 SGHDT and CDR2 YYEEEE. CDR3 size: 14 residues. This chain connects TRBV5-6 to TRBJ1-2; 7 nucleotides match TRBD1. The sequencing input was blood. This clonotype was sampled from a person aged 18 to 70 in good health. For the CDR3, the DNA is TGTGCCAGCAGCTTGCAGGGGGGTTACTATGGCTACACCTTC. Its protein product is CASSLQGGYYGYTF.